Listed here are 24 T cell receptor beta chains from one sample, sequenced in a study of T cell responses to AZD1222 COVID-19 vaccine. Libraries were prepared by immunoSEQ multiplex PCR; TCRdb keeps only in-frame clonotypes and omits some of them. The sample holds approximately 100,000 clones; just under 90% are singletons and the top ten take about 3%. This material consisted of peripheral blood, taken on day 0 of AZD1222 vaccination. The receptors were sampled from an adult in good health.

In this sample, this clone turned up once. This chain connects TRBV5-1 to TRBJ2-7; tentative D call: TRBD2 (7 bases). V lost 5 bases and J lost 0, with 18 bases in between. The V gene's germline CDR1 is SGHRS and CDR2 YFSETQ. The length of the CDR3 is 16 residues. CDR3 sequence: CASRPSPGGLSYEQYF. The DNA for the CDR3 is TGCGCCAGCAGACCCTCCCCGGGGGGCCTCTCCTACGAGCAGTACTTC. The full variable domain, in which reference TRBV5-1 and TRBJ2-7 provide the parts outside the CDR3, is KAGVTQTPRYLIKTRGQQVTLSCSPISGHRSVSWYQQTPGQGLQFLFEYFSETQRNKGNFPGRFSGRQFSNSRSEMNVSTLELGDSALYLCASRPSPGGLSYEQYFGPGTRLTVT.

The V gene is TRBV6-1, the J gene TRBJ1-1; D gene uncertain. Trimming left V 3 bases short and J 5 bases short, with 10 bases between. The CDR3 loop spans 13 amino acids. CDR1 and CDR2 (germline): MNHNS, SASEGT. CDR3 in amino acids: CASSDIRGTEAFF. In DNA form, the CDR3 reads TGTGCCAGCAGTGACATCCGGGGTACTGAAGCTTTCTTT.

The chain carries TRBV6-2 or TRBV6-3 and TRBJ1-4; D possibly corresponds to TRBD1 (5 bases). This CDR3 region has 17 residues. Germline CDR1 reads MNHEY; CDR2 reads SVGEGT. Trimming took 2 bases from V and 1 from J, leaving 14 bases between them. CDR3 sequence: CASSYTTGQITNEKLFF. The CDR3 DNA follows: TGTGCCAGCAGTTACACGACGGGGCAAATAACTAATGAAAAACTGTTTTTT.

The CDR3 nucleotides read TGTGCCATCAGTGCCGGGGGGCCCGAAGAGACCCAGTACTTC. Translated, it gives CAISAGGPEETQYF. V and J are TRBV10-3 and TRBJ2-5; possibly TRBD2 for D (7 bases). Germline CDR1 is ENHRY and CDR2 is SYGVKD. The CDR3 is 14 residues long. Trimming left V 4 bases short and J 3 bases short, with 12 bases between.

The chain has TRBV28 and TRBJ1-2; the D is unclear. The length of the CDR3 is 14 residues. Looked up from germline, CDR1 is MDHEN and CDR2 is SYDVKM. V shed 2 bases and J shed 2 bases, with 9 bases lying between them. The CDR3 loop reads CASSLQVLNYGYTF. In DNA, the CDR3 is TGTGCCAGCAGTTTACAGGTCCTGAACTATGGCTACACCTTC.

This clone has a single count. The chain joins TRBV28 to TRBJ2-7; a weak D match, TRBD1 (7 bases). CDR1 and CDR2 (germline): MDHEN, SYDVKM. The CDR3 covers 16 residues. Trimming cost V 6 bases and J 5 bases, with 23 bases left between them. CDR3 sequence (DNA): TGTGCCAGCAGAAATCTTCAGGGGGTAAGGAGGGACGAGCAGTACTTC. Translated, it gives CASRNLQGVRRDEQYF.

The rearrangement joins TRBV15 to TRBJ2-1; 7 positions agree with TRBD2. This CDR3 has 15 amino acids. The germline V gene has CDR1 LNHNV and CDR2 YYDKDF (reference sequence). J gave up 5 bases and V 0 bases, and 4 bases lay outside the gene matches. CDR3 residues: CATSRDQRGDNEQFF. The DNA for the CDR3 is TGTGCCACCAGCAGAGATCAGCGGGGAGACAATGAGCAGTTCTTC.

The chain uses TRBV6-5 and TRBJ2-5; weak D call: TRBD2 (6 bases). The germline gives CDR1 MNHEY, CDR2 SVGAGI. The CDR3 has 14 amino acids. V lost 6 bases and J lost 5, with 16 bases in between. DNA of the CDR3: TGTGCCAGCAGGGGGACTCAAGGGGTGGAGACCCAGTACTTC. This codes for CASRGTQGVETQYF.

This rearrangement joins TRBV3-1 (or the pseudogene TRBV3-2) to TRBJ1-2; TRBD1 is a possible D gene (6 bases). The V end was cut by 0 bases, the J end by 6 bases, with 14 bases between. Germline values: CDR1 LGHDT, CDR2 YNNKEL (reference sequence). CDR3 length: 15 residues. The chain's CDR3 is CASSQEGVGDNGYTF. Here the CDR3 DNA reads TGTGCCAGCAGCCAAGAAGGTGTAGGGGACAATGGCTACACCTTC.

This chain links TRBV2 with TRBJ1-4, with a weak D call TRBD1 (5 bases). Germline V CDR1 and CDR2: SNHLY, FYNNEI. Trimming removed 7 bases from V and 7 bases from J, with 19 bases in between. The CDR3 runs to 15 residues. DNA for the CDR3: TGTGCCAGCAAGGGACTCAGGGTGAGGAGTGAAAAACTGTTTTTT. Translating gives CASKGLRVRSEKLFF.

This rearrangement joins TRBV7-9 to TRBJ1-6; D unresolved. CDR1 SEHNR and CDR2 FQNEAQ come from the germline V gene (reference sequence). Deletions cut 3 bases from V and 10 bases from J, with 10 bases between. The CDR3 covers 13 residues. The CDR3 DNA reads as TGTGCCAGCAGCTTTCTCCCCTCCTCACCCCTCCACTTT. This codes for CASSFLPSSPLHF.

This chain links TRBV3-1 (or the pseudogene TRBV3-2) with TRBJ2-2; perhaps TRBD2 as D (6 bases). Trimming took 4 bases from V and 2 from J, leaving 11 bases between them. Germline CDR1 and CDR2: LGHDT and YNNKEL (reference sequence). The CDR3 runs 15 residues. CDR3 sequence: CASSPQGLNTGELFF. In nucleotides, the CDR3 is TGTGCCAGCAGCCCCCAGGGACTTAACACCGGGGAGCTGTTTTTT.

V gene TRBV27 combines with J gene TRBJ1-6; weak D call: TRBD1 (6 bases). The germline V gene has CDR1 MNHEY and CDR2 SMNVEV (reference sequence). V was cut by 6 bases and J by 5 bases, with 17 bases left in between. The CDR3 is 16 residues long. The CDR3 is CASRPQGRPNNSPLHF. The CDR3 nucleotides read TGTGCCAGCAGGCCACAGGGCAGGCCGAATAATTCACCCCTCCACTTT.

The V and J genes are TRBV27 and TRBJ1-2, with 7 bases aligning to TRBD1. Germline V CDR1 and CDR2: MNHEY, SMNVEV (reference sequence). This CDR3 is 15 amino acids long. V gave up 3 bases and J gave up 5 bases; unmatched junction bases: 9. CDR3 DNA: TGTGCCAGCAGTTTCCGGTCCAGGGGACAGTATGGCTACACCTTC. It yields the protein CASSFRSRGQYGYTF.

This clone has only a few counts. The chain recombines TRBV7-6 with TRBJ2-2, with 9 bases lining up with TRBD2. In germline, CDR1 is SGHVS, CDR2 FNYEAQ. The ends lost 6 bases at V and 5 bases at J; junction bases unmatched: 10. CDR3 length: 16 residues. CDR3 region: CASRLAGGPGTGELFF. The CDR3 DNA reads as TGTGCCAGCAGACTTGCGGGGGGGCCGGGGACCGGGGAGCTGTTTTTT.

The genes are TRBV5-1 and TRBJ1-3; TRBD1 aligns across 9 bases. Germline lookup yields CDR1 SGHRS and CDR2 YFSETQ. The V and J ends lost 0 bases and 2 bases, in that order; junction bases with no gene match: 6. CDR3 length equals 17 residues. CDR3 sequence: CASSLAPQGATGNTIYF. CDR3 bases: TGCGCCAGCAGCTTGGCCCCACAGGGGGCAACTGGAAACACCATATATTTT. Supplemented by reference TRBV5-1 and TRBJ1-3, the full variable domain reads KAGVTQTPRYLIKTRGQQVTLSCSPISGHRSVSWYQQTPGQGLQFLFEYFSETQRNKGNFPGRFSGRQFSNSRSEMNVSTLELGDSALYLCASSLAPQGATGNTIYFGEGSWLTVV.

The chain couples TRBV7-3 to TRBJ1-6; D not certain. Germline V gene sequence: CDR1 SGHTA, CDR2 FQGTGA. This CDR3 contains 12 residues. Trimming pared 5 bases from V and 3 bases from J, leaving 2 bases between. The CDR3 bases are TGTGCCAGCAGCCACTATAATTCACCCCTCCACTTT. It translates to CASSHYNSPLHF.

V and J are TRBV19 and TRBJ2-1, with 9 bases aligning to TRBD1. Germline V gene sequence: CDR1 LNHDA, CDR2 SQIVND (reference sequence). The ends lost 6 bases at V and 7 bases at J; junction bases unmatched: 7. The CDR3 is 14 amino acids. The CDR3 region is CASRAGQGRNEQFF. The CDR3 nucleotides read TGTGCCAGTAGGGCCGGACAGGGGAGGAATGAGCAGTTCTTC.

V and J are TRBV29-1 and TRBJ1-2; the D is unclear. The germline V gene encodes CDR1 SQVTM and CDR2 ANQGSEA. Trimming took off 3 bases at V and 3 bases at J, with 11 bases between the two ends. This CDR3 is 13 amino acids long. As DNA, the CDR3 is TGCAGCGTTGAGGAGGGCGTCGACTATGGCTACACCTTC. It is translated as CSVEEGVDYGYTF.

This chain links TRBV11-2 with TRBJ2-3; D is ambiguous. V dropped 1 base and J dropped 2 bases, with 10 bases sitting between them. This CDR3 has 15 residues. Germline V gene data show CDR1 as SGHAT and CDR2 as FQNNGV. CDR3 region: CASSLGVPHTDTQYF. In nucleotides, the CDR3 is TGTGCCAGCAGCTTAGGGGTTCCTCACACAGATACGCAGTATTTT.

Worth noting for this clone: At one end the junction does not follow the germline gene, possibly because of a read error. The chain is built from TRBV7-2 and TRBJ1-2, with D tentatively TRBD1 (6 bases). Germline loops: CDR1 SGHTA, CDR2 FQGNSA. CDR3 size: 15 residues. The CDR3 DNA reads TGTGCCAGCAGATTAGACTCCGGGACAACCTATGGCTACACCTTC. Its translation is CASRLDSGTTYGYTF.

This chain uses TRBV19 with TRBJ1-2; D is unresolved. CDR3 length: 16 amino acids. Per the germline V gene, CDR1 is LNHDA and CDR2 is SQIVND (reference sequence). V was cut by 3 bases and J by 2 bases, with 16 bases left in between. The CDR3 sequence is CASSIDRPRPNYGYTF. As DNA, the CDR3 is TGTGCCAGTAGTATCGACCGCCCCAGGCCAAACTATGGCTACACCTTC.

The rearrangement links TRBV15 to TRBJ2-3; 9 bases are a match to TRBD1. There are 17 residues in the CDR3. V lost 5 bases and J lost 2; bases outside the gene matches: 11. From germline, CDR1 is LNHNV and CDR2 YYDKDF (reference sequence). The CDR3 here is CATSGPWDRESTDTQYF. CDR3 bases: TGTGCCACCAGCGGCCCTTGGGACAGGGAATCCACAGATACGCAGTATTTT. Looking up the rest from reference TRBV15 and TRBJ2-3 gives the full variable domain: DAMVIQNPRYQVTQFGKPVTLSCSQTLNHNVMYWYQQKSSQAPKLLFHYYDKDFNNEADTPDNFQSRRPNTSFCFLDIRSPGLGDTAMYLCATSGPWDRESTDTQYFGPGTRLTVL.

This clone has a single count. The chain recombines TRBV2 with TRBJ2-1; D unresolved. The V end was cut by 4 bases, the J end by 2 bases, with 3 bases between. Germline loops: CDR1 SNHLY, CDR2 FYNNEI. The CDR3 length is 12 residues. In nucleotides, the CDR3 is TGTGCCAGCAGTGGAACCTACAATGAGCAGTTCTTC. Its translation is CASSGTYNEQFF.